This T cell receptor (beta chain) was observed in a study of follicular helper T cells after annual influenza vaccination. In the study overall: After each seasonal flu vaccination, blood came on days 0, 7 and 28.

Points from the study as a whole: Only roughly 9.5-23% of analyzed cells yielded productive TCRB sequences.

Described time point: 2015-2016 season, 7 days after influenza vaccination. Donors were community-dwelling with no influenza vaccine in the prior 6 months. As for this clone: Its antigen is unidentified.

Survey level resolution was used for TCRB sequencing. Some clones are missing from TCRdb's copy, which holds only in-frame ones; the method was immunoSEQ multiplex PCR. The table includes about 5,000 clones, approximately 83% detected once. Per the germline V gene, CDR1 is SNHLY and CDR2 is FYNNEI. The CDR3 length is 15 residues. The V segment lost 6 bases and the J segment 8 bases; nucleotides outside the gene matches: 8. This sequence was found in an adult who received the influenza vaccine. The sequenced sample was CXCR5+ CD38- circulating T follicular helper cells from blood, obtained 7 days after influenza vaccination. The subset here: circulating Tfh, non-naive CD4+CXCR5+PD-1+ (ICOS+CD38+ or ICOS-CD38-). This chain uses TRBV2 with TRBJ2-1; 12 nucleotides agree with TRBD2. CDR3 nucleotide sequence: TGTGCCAGCAGGTCTAGCGGGGGGGCCGGCCATGAGCAGTTCTTC. Translating it yields CASRSSGGAGHEQFF.